The 26 T cell receptor beta chains below were found in one sample sequenced in a study of T cell responses to AZD1222 COVID-19 vaccine. Assay used: immunoSEQ multiplex PCR; TCRdb lists only in-frame clones, some missing. Of some 150,000 clones in the sample, more than 90% are singletons; the top ten hold 3.3%. The source was peripheral blood, collected 28 days after the second AZD1222 dose. These receptors came from an adult who received the AZD1222 COVID-19 vaccine.

The J gene is TRBJ2-1, the V gene TRBV3-1 (or the pseudogene TRBV3-2); D ambiguous. In germline, CDR1 is LGHDT, CDR2 YNNKEL (reference sequence). CDR3 length equals 13 residues. With 0 bases removed from V and 10 bases from J, the gap between germline ends came to 10 bases. The CDR3 sequence is CASSQDFGAEQFF. The CDR3 bases are TGTGCCAGCAGCCAAGATTTTGGCGCAGAGCAGTTCTTC.

The chain is built from TRBV18 and TRBJ2-7; 9 bases align to TRBD1. Trimming cost V 4 bases and J 3 bases; bases outside gene matches: 13. Looked up from germline, CDR1 is KGHSH and CDR2 is LQKENI. The CDR3 has 17 residues. The CDR3 DNA sequence: TGTGCCAGCTCACACAAGATTACCGGGACAGGGATCTACGAGCAGTACTTC. The encoded protein is CASSHKITGTGIYEQYF. The complete variable domain, with remaining parts taken from reference TRBV18 and TRBJ2-7, reads NAGVMQNPRHLVRRRGQEARLRCSPMKGHSHVYWYRQLPEEGLKFMVYLQKENIIDESGMPKERFSAEFPKEGPSILRIQQVVRGDSAAYFCASSHKITGTGIYEQYFGPGTRLTVT.

The gene calls are TRBV3-1 (or the pseudogene TRBV3-2) and TRBJ1-2; D is undetermined. Germline CDR1 LGHDT, CDR2 YNNKEL (reference sequence). Trimming took off 8 bases at V and 2 bases at J, with 15 bases between the two ends. The CDR3 is 14 amino acids. CDR3 in amino acids: CASAREASNYGYTF. CDR3 nucleotides: TGTGCCAGCGCTCGGGAAGCGAGCAACTATGGCTACACCTTC.

This sequence joins TRBV21-1 and TRBJ2-3. TRBV21-1 is tagged as a pseudogene. The CDR3 has 18 residues. The chain's CDR3 is CASIGGWTMGPSADTQYF. The CDR3 DNA sequence: TGTGCCAGCATCGGAGGATGGACAATGGGACCTTCCGCAGATACGCAGTATTTT.

The chain combines TRBV3-1 (or the pseudogene TRBV3-2) with TRBJ1-2, with a possible D match to TRBD1 (5 bases). The CDR3 extends over 14 amino acids. Germline-derived CDR1 and CDR2 are LGHDT and YNNKEL (reference sequence). V was clipped by 3 bases and J by 4 bases, with 12 bases between them. CDR3 in amino acids: CASSQFQGSYGYTF. CDR3 coding DNA: TGTGCCAGCAGCCAGTTTCAGGGCAGCTATGGCTACACCTTC.

The rearrangement uses TRBV7-8 and TRBJ1-1; TRBD1 aligns across 8 bases. Germline CDR1 is SGHVS and CDR2 is FQNEAQ. V gave up 2 bases and J gave up 4 bases; unmatched junction bases: 6. This CDR3 region has 15 residues. Written as DNA, the CDR3 is TGTGCCAGCAGCTTAAGGACAGGGAGGGGCACTGAAGCTTTCTTT. Amino acids: CASSLRTGRGTEAFF.

This rearrangement joins TRBV2 to TRBJ2-2; D is uncertain. CDR3 length: 11 residues. V was clipped by 3 bases and J by 6 bases, with 2 bases between them. Germline V gene sequence: CDR1 SNHLY, CDR2 FYNNEI. CDR3 nucleotides: TGTGCCAGCAGTGACTCCGGGGAGCTGTTTTTT. Translation: CASSDSGELFF.

The chain has TRBV7-9 and TRBJ1-3; 9 positions match TRBD1. This CDR3 region has 15 residues. Germline V gene sequence: CDR1 SEHNR, CDR2 FQNEAQ (reference sequence). V dropped 6 bases and J dropped 0; count of bases not matched to a gene: 3. The CDR3 reads CASRTTGGSGNTIYF. The CDR3 coding sequence is TGTGCCAGCAGGACGACAGGGGGCTCTGGAAACACCATATATTTT.

This chain connects TRBV28 to TRBJ1-4; D gene ambiguous. Germline lookup yields CDR1 MDHEN and CDR2 SYDVKM. Trimming left V 7 bases short and J 4 bases short, with 13 bases between. CDR3 length equals 14 residues. CDR3: CASMTALINEKLFF. The CDR3 DNA sequence: TGTGCCAGCATGACCGCCCTCATTAATGAAAAACTGTTTTTT.

The chain's CDR3 is CATSGGNGSNTGELFF. CDR3 nucleotide sequence: TGTGCCACCAGTGGAGGGAACGGGTCGAACACCGGGGAGCTGTTTTTT. This rearrangement joins TRBV24-1 to TRBJ2-2, with D possibly being TRBD2 (5 bases). CDR1 KGHDR and CDR2 SFDVKD come from the germline V gene. The germline V and J ends were trimmed by 5 bases and 0 bases, with 12 bases remaining between them. The CDR3 spans 16 residues.

The genes are TRBV5-1 and TRBJ1-1, with no clear D. This CDR3 spans 14 amino acids. V lost 4 bases, J lost 1 base, and 11 bases lay in between. Germline CDR1 is SGHRS and CDR2 is YFSETQ. Written as DNA, the CDR3 is TGCGCCAGCAGCCTACCGACATCGAACACTGAAGCTTTCTTT. It yields the protein CASSLPTSNTEAFF.

The rearrangement links TRBV6-2 or TRBV6-3 to TRBJ1-2; 7 bases agree with TRBD1. V lost 2 bases to trimming and J lost 4 bases; unmatched junction nucleotides: 4. The germline gives CDR1 MNHEY, CDR2 SVGEGT. The CDR3 extends over 14 amino acids. The CDR3 DNA reads as TGTGCCAGCAGTTACCGGGACAGAGTCTATGGCTACACCTTC. Residues: CASSYRDRVYGYTF.

This chain's CDR3 is CASSLTLLDYEQYF. The DNA for the CDR3 is TGCGCCAGCAGCCTAACCCTATTGGACTACGAGCAGTACTTC. V is TRBV5-1 and J is TRBJ2-7, with D unresolved. The CDR3 is 14 amino acids. The germline V gene encodes CDR1 SGHRS and CDR2 YFSETQ. Trimming cost V 4 bases and J 3 bases, with 14 bases left between them. The whole variable domain, remainder taken from reference TRBV5-1 and TRBJ2-7, is KAGVTQTPRYLIKTRGQQVTLSCSPISGHRSVSWYQQTPGQGLQFLFEYFSETQRNKGNFPGRFSGRQFSNSRSEMNVSTLELGDSALYLCASSLTLLDYEQYFGPGTRLTVT.

The chain joins TRBV19 to TRBJ2-7, with 8 bases that match TRBD2. This CDR3 is built from 14 residues. Germline trimming cut 2 bases from V and 2 bases from J; bases unmatched to any gene: 2. Germline values: CDR1 LNHDA, CDR2 SQIVND (reference sequence). The CDR3 is CASSIPSGPYEQYF. CDR3 coding DNA: TGTGCCAGTAGTATACCTAGCGGGCCCTACGAGCAGTACTTC.

The genes are TRBV25-1 and TRBJ2-7; 7 bases are a match to TRBD1. Trimming at V came to 1 base and at J to 2 bases, leaving 5 bases not matched to a gene. The CDR3 loop spans 15 amino acids. The germline V gene has CDR1 MGHDK and CDR2 SYGVNS. The CDR3 loop reads CASSELTGVTYEQYF. The CDR3 nucleotides are TGTGCCAGCAGTGAATTAACAGGGGTGACCTACGAGCAGTACTTC.

The chain couples TRBV5-4 to TRBJ2-3; D unresolved. There are 13 residues in the CDR3. CDR1 is SGHNT, CDR2 YYREEE, per germline (reference sequence). Between the trimmed V and J ends, which lost 5 bases and 2 bases, there was a span of 9 bases. CDR3 sequence (DNA): TGTGCCAGCAGGGACGCTACCACAGATACGCAGTATTTT. Its translation: CASRDATTDTQYF. The full variable domain, in which reference TRBV5-4 and TRBJ2-3 provide the parts outside the CDR3, is ETGVTQSPTHLIKTRGQQVTLRCSSQSGHNTVSWYQQALGQGPQFIFQYYREEENGRGNFPPRFSGLQFPNYSSELNVNALELDDSALYLCASRDATTDTQYFGPGTRLTVL.

The chain recombines TRBV11-2 with TRBJ1-1; TRBD1 agrees at 8 bases. This CDR3 has 14 residues. Germline CDR1 reads SGHAT; CDR2 reads FQNNGV. The junction had 8 bases not matched to a gene; V was cut back by 1 base and J by 10 bases. As DNA, the CDR3 is TGTGCCAGCAGCTTAGGGCCTCAGGGGGCAGGAGCTTTCTTT. As protein: CASSLGPQGAGAFF. Looking up the rest from reference TRBV11-2 and TRBJ1-1 gives the full variable domain: EAGVAQSPRYKIIEKRQSVAFWCNPISGHATLYWYQQILGQGPKLLIQFQNNGVVDDSQLPKDRFSAERLKGVDSTLKIQPAKLEDSAVYLCASSLGPQGAGAFFGQGTRLTVV.

Regarding this clone: An end of the junction differs from the germline gene, which may be a read error. The rearrangement uses TRBV18 and TRBJ2-7; D gene ambiguous. Per germline, CDR1 KGHSH and CDR2 LQKENI. The CDR3 covers 16 residues. The DNA for the CDR3 is TGTGCCAGCTCACCACCGGGCTTCCCCCCATCCTACAAGCAGTACTTC. It translates to CASSPPGFPPSYKQYF. Full variable domain (outside the CDR3, taken from reference TRBV18 and TRBJ2-7): NAGVMQNPRHLVRRRGQEARLRCSPMKGHSHVYWYRQLPEEGLKFMVYLQKENIIDESGMPKERFSAEFPKEGPSILRIQQVVRGDSAAYFCASSPPGFPPSYKQYFGPGTRLTVT.

This chain joins TRBV6-6 and TRBJ2-7; 8 nucleotides line up with TRBD1. The CDR3 totals 14 residues. V shed 2 bases and J 7 bases; nucleotides not matched to a gene: 7. Germline CDR1 and CDR2: MNHNY and SVGAGI (reference sequence). The CDR3 region is CASSYPGQDPEQYF. CDR3 DNA sequence: TGTGCCAGCAGTTACCCGGGACAGGATCCAGAGCAGTACTTC.

This rearrangement joins TRBV30 to TRBJ1-4, with TRBD1 identical over 8 bases. The trim removed 5 bases at V and 1 base at J, leaving 15 bases unmatched. This CDR3 is 18 amino acids long. CDR1 GTSNPN and CDR2 SVGIG come from the germline V gene (reference sequence). Here the CDR3 DNA reads TGTGCCTGGGCCCCCGGAGACAGGGGTGGAAGAACTAATGAAAAACTGTTTTTT. Protein sequence: CAWAPGDRGGRTNEKLFF.

V gene TRBV6-2 or TRBV6-3 combines with J gene TRBJ1-1, with D unresolved. V lost 5 bases, J lost 7 bases, and 11 bases lay in between. This CDR3 region has 12 residues. Germline V CDR1 and CDR2: MNHEY, SVGEGT. The CDR3 loop reads CASSTWASEAFF. DNA for the CDR3: TGTGCCAGCAGTACCTGGGCCAGTGAAGCTTTCTTT.

This clone occurred once. In DNA form, the CDR3 reads TGTGCCAGCAGCCCACCGGGACAGGGGAACACCGGGGAGCTGTTTTTT. This codes for CASSPPGQGNTGELFF. This chain connects TRBV7-9 to TRBJ2-2; TRBD1 agrees at 9 bases. The CDR3 has 16 residues. V lost 5 bases to trimming and J lost 1 base; unmatched junction nucleotides: 5. In germline, CDR1 is SEHNR, CDR2 FQNEAQ (reference sequence).

The V gene is TRBV28, the J gene TRBJ2-2, with 7 nucleotides matching TRBD2. Trimming at V came to 4 bases and at J to 0 bases, leaving 11 bases not matched to a gene. From germline, CDR1 is MDHEN and CDR2 SYDVKM. The CDR3 sequence is 18 residues long. The CDR3 loop reads CASSSPRRGVANTGELFF. In DNA form, the CDR3 reads TGTGCCAGCAGTTCTCCCCGACGGGGGGTGGCGAACACCGGGGAGCTGTTTTTT.

Only one count was recorded for this clone. The V gene is TRBV28, the J gene TRBJ2-7; D ambiguous. The V and J ends lost 3 bases and 0 bases respectively, with 9 bases between them. Germline V CDR1 and CDR2: MDHEN, SYDVKM. The CDR3 is made up of 14 amino acids. CDR3 region: CASSFLVVSYEQYF. The CDR3 nucleotides read TGTGCCAGCAGTTTTCTTGTGGTCTCCTACGAGCAGTACTTC.

This clone was detected only once. The chain joins TRBV30 to TRBJ1-1, with a possible D match to TRBD1 (5 bases). The CDR3 runs 13 residues. The germline CDR1 and CDR2 sequences are GTSNPN and SVGIG (reference sequence). Trimming stripped 3 bases from V and 5 bases from J, with 13 bases between. This chain's CDR3 is CAWSIRDDTEAFF. Here the CDR3 DNA reads TGTGCCTGGAGCATCAGGGATGATACTGAAGCTTTCTTT.

The chain employs TRBV4-3 and TRBJ2-6; possibly TRBD2 for D (5 bases). Trimming removed 3 bases at V and 1 base at J, with 10 bases between. Germline V gene lookup returns CDR1 LGHNA and CDR2 YSLEER. This CDR3 contains 16 residues. The CDR3, as DNA: TGCGCCAGCAGCCATAGGCGAGGGTCTGGGGCCAACGTCCTGACTTTC. Its protein product is CASSHRRGSGANVLTF.